These 14 T cell receptor beta chains share one sample of origin, sequenced in a study of CD8 T cells in ankylosing spondylitis. Their cognate antigens are unknown. Study findings and constraints: A TCR beta motif of 7 or 8 highly homologous variants appeared characteristic of ankylosing spondylitis blood.

TCRdb re-called the 5' RACE reads with MiXCR, one entry per CDR3 protein. The table records hundreds of thousands of distinct CDR3 sequences, 26% of them present only once. Sequencing was done on a sample of blood, either unsorted or a sorted T cell fraction (not recorded which). Every receptor here comes from a male donor with ankylosing spondylitis.

This clonotype was counted a few times. This chain connects TRBV5-1 to TRBJ2-1, with a possible D match to TRBD1 (5 bases). The length of the CDR3 is 14 residues. Germline loops: CDR1 SGHRS, CDR2 YFSETQ. The germline V and J ends were trimmed by 4 bases and 6 bases, with 14 bases remaining between them. For the CDR3, the DNA is TGCGCCAGCAGCGGCAGGGAATGGAGCAATGAGCAGTTCTTC. It translates to CASSGREWSNEQFF.

V is TRBV5-1 and J is TRBJ2-2; D tentatively fits TRBD1 or TRBD2 (6 bases each). With 4 bases removed from V and 0 bases from J, the gap between germline ends came to 19 bases. The CDR3 runs to 18 residues. Looked up from germline, CDR1 is SGHRS and CDR2 is YFSETQ. CDR3 in amino acids: CASSRMVSGAANTGELFF. DNA for the CDR3: TGCGCCAGCAGCCGGATGGTGTCGGGGGCAGCGAACACCGGGGAGCTGTTTTTT.

This clonotype came up many times. The chain recombines TRBV20-1 with TRBJ2-1, with D possibly being TRBD2 (5 bases). The germline CDR1 and CDR2 sequences are DFQATT and SNEGSKA (reference sequence). The CDR3 length is 15 residues. V was trimmed by 0 bases and J by 0 bases, leaving 9 bases between them. CDR3 region: CSARERGSSYNEQFF. DNA for the CDR3: TGCAGTGCTAGAGAAAGAGGGAGCTCCTACAATGAGCAGTTCTTC.

V gene TRBV6-2 or TRBV6-3 combines with J gene TRBJ2-7, with no clear D. CDR3 length: 12 amino acids. CDR1 and CDR2 from the germline V gene are MNHEY and SVGEGT. The V end lost 6 bases, the J end lost 4 bases, and 10 bases lay between the germline ends. The CDR3 bases are TGTGCCAGCAGAACACAAATTTACGAGCAGTACGTC. Translation gives CASRTQIYEQYV.

Only a few counts were recorded for this clonotype. The V call is TRBV20-1, the J call TRBJ2-7, with D tentatively TRBD2 (6 bases). This CDR3 has 13 residues. Trimming stripped 8 bases from V and 1 base from J, with 15 bases between. Germline V gene sequence: CDR1 DFQATT, CDR2 SNEGSKA (reference sequence). CDR3 DNA sequence: TGCAGTTCTATACGGGAGATGTCCTACGAGCAGTACTTC. Translated, it gives CSSIREMSYEQYF.

The gene calls are TRBV6-5 and TRBJ2-5; D perhaps matches TRBD2 (5 bases). This CDR3 is 15 amino acids long. The germline CDR1 and CDR2 sequences are MNHEY and SVGAGI. Between the trimmed V and J ends, which lost 1 base and 3 bases, there was a span of 12 bases. The CDR3 sequence: CASSYWRTGKETQYF. The CDR3 nucleotides are TGTGCCAGCAGTTACTGGAGGACTGGTAAAGAGACCCAGTACTTC.

This clonotype occurred a few times. The chain carries TRBV20-1 and TRBJ2-5; D may be TRBD1 (7 bases). CDR3 size: 13 residues. Between the trimmed V and J ends, which lost 5 bases and 3 bases, there was a span of 13 bases. CDR1 DFQATT and CDR2 SNEGSKA come from the germline V gene (reference sequence). The CDR3 reads CSAARGAEETQYF. The DNA for the CDR3 is TGCAGTGCTGCCAGGGGGGCGGAAGAGACCCAGTACTTC.

The gene calls are TRBV20-1 and TRBJ1-1, with TRBD1 as a possible D gene (5 bases). Germline loops: CDR1 DFQATT, CDR2 SNEGSKA (reference sequence). The ends were cut back, 0 bases at V and 6 bases at J, with 11 bases in the middle. CDR3 length: 13 residues. Here the CDR3 reads CSARDGGLSEAFF. The CDR3 nucleotides read TGCAGTGCTAGAGATGGGGGACTGTCTGAAGCTTTCTTT.

V is TRBV5-1 and J is TRBJ2-2; 13 bases line up with TRBD2. From germline, CDR1 is SGHRS and CDR2 YFSETQ. This CDR3 region has 16 residues. After removal of 3 bases from V and 5 bases from J, the junction contained 4 bases not matched to a gene. CDR3 region: CASSSGLAGETGELFF. In DNA form, the CDR3 reads TGCGCCAGCAGCTCAGGACTAGCGGGAGAAACCGGGGAGCTGTTTTTT.

This clonotype appeared a few times. This rearrangement joins TRBV12-3 or TRBV12-4 to TRBJ2-5; D call uncertain. V lost 4 bases, J lost 8 bases, and 20 bases lay in between. This CDR3 spans 15 amino acids. The CDR3 DNA reads as TGTGCCAGCAGTTGGTCGGCAAATGTTCGTGGTACCCAGTACTTC. This encodes CASSWSANVRGTQYF.

The gene calls are TRBV29-1 and TRBJ1-1; possibly TRBD1 for D (5 bases). The CDR3 has 14 amino acids. Deletions cut 6 bases from V and 4 bases from J, with 18 bases between. Germline V gene lookup returns CDR1 SQVTM and CDR2 ANQGSEA. CDR3 nucleotides: TGCAGCGTGGGGCAGGCCCACGGCAGCACTGAAGCTTTCTTT. This translates into CSVGQAHGSTEAFF.

This chain joins TRBV5-1 and TRBJ2-7, with 7 bases identical to TRBD2. The CDR3 is made up of 15 amino acids. V dropped 4 bases and J dropped 6; count of bases not matched to a gene: 13. Germline assignment: CDR1 SGHRS and CDR2 YFSETQ. CDR3 nucleotides: TGCGCCAGCAGCCGGGGTGGGGAGGGTTCGAGCGAGCAGTACTTC. It is translated as CASSRGGEGSSEQYF.

This clonotype was seen a handful of times. This CDR3 is CASSPRRSSGNTIYF. CDR3 sequence (DNA): TGTGCCAGCTCACCACGCCGGAGCTCTGGAAACACCATATATTTT. This chain uses TRBV18 with TRBJ1-3; D unclear. V lost 1 base, J lost 0 bases, and 7 bases lay in between. The CDR3 consists of 15 residues. Germline V gives CDR1 KGHSH, CDR2 LQKENI.

This chain uses TRBV29-1 with TRBJ1-1; D is uncertain. There are 11 residues in the CDR3. The V end lost 4 bases, the J end lost 1 base, and 4 bases lay between the germline ends. Germline V lookup: CDR1 SQVTM, CDR2 ANQGSEA. Written as DNA, the CDR3 is TGCAGCGTTGCCAGGAACACTGAAGCTTTCTTT. This sequence encodes CSVARNTEAFF.